This section outlines one T cell receptor (beta chain) sequence together with its context. V lost 4 bases, J lost 6 bases, and 13 bases stayed unmatched. The germline V gene encodes CDR1 MNHEY and CDR2 SMNVEV (reference sequence). This CDR3 has 17 residues. The data originate from a study of blood T cell repertoires in COVID-19. Overall study: The origin of the acute and convalescent COVID-19 samples was the United States, Italy and Spain. From T cells, B-cell-depleted T cells, or PBMCs came the material, which was cDNA or gDNA.

In the study's own analysis: Estimation of nucleated cell counts was performed using reference gene primer amplification. The protocol was immunoSEQ multiplex PCR, while the TCRdb copy is restricted to in-frame clones and leaves out a portion. V, J and clone size are taken as reported in that table, and D and trimming were inferred from the DNA itself. The sample contains around 260,000 clones, roughly 80% of which appear only once. The receptor comes from a man aged 55 to 70 with acute or convalescent COVID-19. The chain is built from TRBV27 and TRBJ2-1; 9 bases fit TRBD2. Material: peripheral blood. In DNA, the CDR3 is TGTGCCAGCAGTTCCTCCCTGGGGCGGGGGGGCGGCAATGAGCAGTTCTTC. Protein sequence: CASSSSLGRGGGNEQFF.